One and the same sample provided the 16 T cell receptor beta chains below, sequenced in a study of shared clonotypes between healthy human individuals. Profiled with immunoSEQ multiplex PCR; TCRdb holds only in-frame clones, not every one. This table holds about 730,000 clones, approximately 77% found once. The sequenced sample consisted of memory CD4+ T cells sorted from blood. The subset: CD45RA-negative fraction. Every receptor here comes from a woman aged 25 to 39 in good health.

The rearrangement joins TRBV7-9 to TRBJ1-2; D may be TRBD1 (5 bases). This CDR3 has 15 residues. V lost 2 bases to trimming and J lost 2 bases, with 12 bases between them. Germline CDR1 reads SEHNR; CDR2 reads FQNEAQ (reference sequence). The CDR3 DNA reads TGTGCCAGCAGCTTAAATCGGGACTTCAACTATGGCTACACCTTC. It translates to CASSLNRDFNYGYTF. Together with reference TRBV7-9 and TRBJ1-2, the CDR3 gives the full variable domain: DTGVSQNPRHKITKRGQNVTFRCDPISEHNRLYWYRQTLGQGPEFLTYFQNEAQLEKSRLLSDRFSAERPKGSFSTLEIQRTEQGDSAMYLCASSLNRDFNYGYTFGSGTRLTVV.

This clone was recorded once. This chain links TRBV5-4 with TRBJ1-4; 7 positions agree with TRBD1. The CDR3 covers 15 residues. CDR1 is SGHNT, CDR2 YYREEE, per germline (reference sequence). The ends lost 0 bases at V and 7 bases at J; junction bases unmatched: 6. In DNA form, the CDR3 reads TGTGCCAGCAGCTTGGCAGGGGGGCCTGGTGAAAAACTGTTTTTT. Amino acids: CASSLAGGPGEKLFF.

The chain has TRBV19 and TRBJ1-2; D is ambiguous. The germline V and J ends were trimmed by 3 bases and 4 bases, with 24 bases remaining between them. The CDR3 is 18 amino acids. Looked up from germline, CDR1 is LNHDA and CDR2 is SQIVND (reference sequence). The CDR3 DNA follows: TGTGCCAGTAGTATTAAATTCGGGCCGGGAATCGGTACCTATGGCTACACCTTC. This codes for CASSIKFGPGIGTYGYTF.

This clone was seen once. Other DNA variants within this sample encode the same CDR3. V usage is TRBV5-1 and J usage is TRBJ1-2; 7 bases fit TRBD1. This CDR3 comprises 13 residues. Germline V gene data show CDR1 as SGHRS and CDR2 as YFSETQ. The J segment lost 4 bases and the V segment lost 0 bases, leaving 0 bases of the junction unmatched. CDR3 amino acids: CASSLDRGYGYTF. The CDR3 DNA reads as TGCGCCAGCAGCTTGGACAGGGGCTATGGCTACACCTTC. Full variable domain (missing parts from reference TRBV5-1 and TRBJ1-2): KAGVTQTPRYLIKTRGQQVTLSCSPISGHRSVSWYQQTPGQGLQFLFEYFSETQRNKGNFPGRFSGRQFSNSRSEMNVSTLELGDSALYLCASSLDRGYGYTFGSGTRLTVV.

There are a few counts of this clone. The chain joins TRBV6-5 to TRBJ2-3; 7 bases are shared with TRBD1. The CDR3 has 15 amino acids. CDR1 and CDR2 from the germline V gene are MNHEY and SVGAGI. V lost 6 bases, J lost 0 bases, and 6 bases stayed unmatched. CDR3 in DNA: TGTGCCAGCAGCCACAGGGGCACAAGCACAGATACGCAGTATTTT. It yields the protein CASSHRGTSTDTQYF.

This chain uses TRBV11-2 with TRBJ2-5; 7 bases agree with TRBD2. V was pared by 1 base and J by 0 bases, with 5 bases of the junction left unmatched. Germline CDR1 is SGHAT and CDR2 is FQNNGV. The CDR3 covers 16 residues. CDR3 nucleotides: TGTGCCAGCAGCTTAGTCCCAGCGGGGAACCAAGAGACCCAGTACTTC. Translating gives CASSLVPAGNQETQYF.

The V call is TRBV6-5, the J call TRBJ1-1; 9 bases match TRBD1. Germline CDR1 MNHEY, CDR2 SVGAGI. The CDR3 consists of 13 residues. V lost 7 bases and J lost 4; bases outside the gene matches: 4. The CDR3 DNA follows: TGTGCCAGCAAGGCGACAGGGGGCACTGAAGCTTTCTTT. The encoded protein is CASKATGGTEAFF.

The gene calls are TRBV7-2 and TRBJ2-1; 14 bases line up with TRBD2. This CDR3 spans 14 amino acids. In germline, CDR1 is SGHTA, CDR2 FQGNSA. V trimming: 5 bases; J trimming: 15 bases; junction bases outside the gene matches: 9. The CDR3 reads CASSKTSGREFVFF. CDR3 DNA: TGTGCCAGCAGCAAGACTAGCGGGAGGGAGTTTGTGTTCTTC.

CDR3 loop: CASSVSLASGETQYF. The CDR3 nucleotides are TGTGCCAGCAGCGTAAGTTTAGCCAGCGGGGAGACCCAGTACTTC. The rearrangement links TRBV9 to TRBJ2-5; D is perhaps TRBD2 (6 bases). This CDR3 region has 15 residues. Trimming shortened V by 1 base and J by 5 bases, and 15 bases separated the two germline ends. Germline V CDR1 and CDR2: SGDLS, YYNGEE.

V gene TRBV7-7 combines with J gene TRBJ2-1; D is unclear. This CDR3 is built from 13 residues. V was shortened by 4 bases and J by 3 bases, with 7 bases between the two germline ends. Germline CDR1 and CDR2: SSHAT and FNYEAQ (reference sequence). Here the CDR3 reads CASSSNSYNEQFF. The CDR3 DNA follows: TGTGCCAGCAGCTCGAACAGCTACAATGAGCAGTTCTTC.

The chain has TRBV27 and TRBJ2-2; D is uncertain. Per the germline V gene, CDR1 is MNHEY and CDR2 is SMNVEV (reference sequence). CDR3 length: 15 amino acids. Trimming left V 5 bases short and J 3 bases short, with 13 bases between. The CDR3 here is CASSPLEEYTGELFF. The CDR3 nucleotides read TGTGCCAGCAGTCCTCTAGAGGAGTACACCGGGGAGCTGTTTTTT.

The chain uses TRBV27 and TRBJ2-7; 11 nucleotides agree with TRBD2. V was pared by 10 bases and J by 1 base, with 6 bases of the junction left unmatched. In germline, CDR1 is MNHEY, CDR2 SMNVEV (reference sequence). The CDR3 loop spans 14 amino acids. The chain's CDR3 is CATQLAGASYEQYF. The CDR3 nucleotides read TGTGCCACCCAACTAGCGGGAGCATCCTACGAGCAGTACTTC.

This sequence joins TRBV19 and TRBJ2-3, with TRBD2 as a possible D gene (5 bases). From germline, CDR1 is LNHDA and CDR2 SQIVND (reference sequence). The V and J ends lost 10 bases and 0 bases respectively, with 14 bases between them. CDR3 length: 14 residues. The CDR3 DNA reads TGTGCCACCCGAAATAGCGTTAGCACAGATACGCAGTATTTT. It specifies CATRNSVSTDTQYF.

The rearrangement joins TRBV7-3 to TRBJ2-1; D possibly corresponds to TRBD1 (5 bases). CDR3 length: 14 amino acids. Per the germline V gene, CDR1 is SGHTA and CDR2 is FQGTGA. The V end lost 5 bases, the J end lost 9 bases, and 17 bases lay between the germline ends. Here the CDR3 reads CASSKRAGYGEQFF. For the CDR3, the DNA is TGTGCCAGCAGCAAAAGGGCAGGGTATGGTGAGCAGTTCTTC.

The chain is built from TRBV14 and TRBJ2-7; D is uncertain. Per germline, CDR1 SGHDN and CDR2 FVKESK. The length of the CDR3 is 14 residues. Trimming shortened V by 3 bases and J by 5 bases, and 14 bases separated the two germline ends. The CDR3, as DNA: TGTGCCAGCAGCCACATTAGGTCCTGGCACGAGCAGTACTTC. The encoded protein is CASSHIRSWHEQYF.

The rearrangement uses TRBV7-2 and TRBJ1-1, with TRBD1 matching 8 bases. With 2 bases clipped from V and 6 bases from J, the junction kept 2 bases outside the gene matches. The CDR3 runs to 13 residues. Germline V gene sequence: CDR1 SGHTA, CDR2 FQGNSA. In DNA, the CDR3 is TGTGCCAGCAGCTTAAACAGGGGGGCTGAAGCTTTCTTT. As protein: CASSLNRGAEAFF. Together with reference TRBV7-2 and TRBJ1-1, the CDR3 gives the full variable domain: GAGVSQSPSNKVTEKGKDVELRCDPISGHTALYWYRQSLGQGLEFLIYFQGNSAPDKSGLPSDRFSAERTGGSVSTLTIQRTQQEDSAVYLCASSLNRGAEAFFGQGTRLTVV.